Sequencing of this T cell receptor (beta chain) was carried out in a study of T cell responses to AZD1222 COVID-19 vaccine. The CDR3 is made up of 14 amino acids. V shed 3 bases and J 7 bases; nucleotides not matched to a gene: 8. Germline V gene data show CDR1 as SQVTM and CDR2 as ANQGSEA. It was second doses at about 4 or about 12 weeks that were pooled. Here immunoSEQ multiplex PCR was the method, and the copy in TCRdb shows in-frame clones only, minus some. Of 110,000 or so clones listed, about 91% are singletons. The chain employs TRBV29-1 and TRBJ2-3, with TRBD1 identical over 9 bases. The specimen comprised peripheral blood, sampled 28 days after the second AZD1222 dose. The receptor comes from an adult who received the AZD1222 COVID-19 vaccine. CDR3 in amino acids: CSVDEGTGLNTQYF. The CDR3 DNA is TGCAGCGTTGATGAAGGGACAGGGTTGAATACGCAGTATTTT.